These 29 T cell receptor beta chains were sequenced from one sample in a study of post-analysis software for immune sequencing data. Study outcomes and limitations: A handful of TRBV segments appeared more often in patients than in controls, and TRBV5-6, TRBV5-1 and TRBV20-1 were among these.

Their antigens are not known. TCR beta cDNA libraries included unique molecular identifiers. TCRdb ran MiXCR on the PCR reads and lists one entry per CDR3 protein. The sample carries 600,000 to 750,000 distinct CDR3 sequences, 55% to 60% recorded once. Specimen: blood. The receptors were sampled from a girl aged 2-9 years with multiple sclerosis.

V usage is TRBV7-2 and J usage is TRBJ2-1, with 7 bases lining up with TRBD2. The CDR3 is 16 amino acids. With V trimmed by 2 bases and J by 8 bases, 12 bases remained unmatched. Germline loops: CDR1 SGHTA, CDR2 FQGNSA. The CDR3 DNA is TGTGCCAGCAGCTTATTCCAGCGGGGCATTAGGGATGAGCAGTTCTTC. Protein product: CASSLFQRGIRDEQFF.

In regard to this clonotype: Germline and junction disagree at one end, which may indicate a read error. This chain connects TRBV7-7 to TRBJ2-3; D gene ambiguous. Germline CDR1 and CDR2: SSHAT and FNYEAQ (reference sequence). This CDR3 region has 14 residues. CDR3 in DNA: TGTGCTAGCAGCCGAGCGTCATTCACAGATACGCAGTATTTT. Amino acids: CASSRASFTDTQYF.

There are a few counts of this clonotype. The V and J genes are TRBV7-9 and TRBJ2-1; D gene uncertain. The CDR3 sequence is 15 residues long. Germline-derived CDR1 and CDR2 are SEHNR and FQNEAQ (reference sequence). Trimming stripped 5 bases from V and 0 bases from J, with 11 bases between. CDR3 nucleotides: TGTGCCAGCAGCACCCACGGCAGCTCCTACAATGAGCAGTTCTTC. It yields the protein CASSTHGSSYNEQFF.

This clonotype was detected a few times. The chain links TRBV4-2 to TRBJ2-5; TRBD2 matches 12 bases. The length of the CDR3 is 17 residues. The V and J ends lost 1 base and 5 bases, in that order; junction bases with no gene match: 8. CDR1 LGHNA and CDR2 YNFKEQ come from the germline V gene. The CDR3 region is CASSQASGRGRGETQYF. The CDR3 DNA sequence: TGTGCCAGCAGCCAAGCTAGCGGGAGGGGACGAGGGGAGACCCAGTACTTC.

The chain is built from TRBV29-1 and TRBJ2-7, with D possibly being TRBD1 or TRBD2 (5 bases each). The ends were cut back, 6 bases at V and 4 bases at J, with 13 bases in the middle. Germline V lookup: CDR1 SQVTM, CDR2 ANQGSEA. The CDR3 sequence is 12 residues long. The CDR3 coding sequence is TGCAGCGTGTCCGGGACCACATACGAGCAGTACTTC. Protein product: CSVSGTTYEQYF.

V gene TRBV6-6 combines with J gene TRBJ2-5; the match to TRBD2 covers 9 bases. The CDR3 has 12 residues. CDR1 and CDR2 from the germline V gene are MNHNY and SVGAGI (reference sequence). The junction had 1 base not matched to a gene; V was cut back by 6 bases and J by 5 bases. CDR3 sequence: CASRGTSETQYF. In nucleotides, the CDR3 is TGTGCCAGCAGGGGGACTAGCGAGACCCAGTACTTC.

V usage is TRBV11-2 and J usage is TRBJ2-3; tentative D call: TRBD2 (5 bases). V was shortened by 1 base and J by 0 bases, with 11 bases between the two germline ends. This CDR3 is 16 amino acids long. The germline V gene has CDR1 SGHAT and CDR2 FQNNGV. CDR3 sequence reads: CASSLAPSLSTDTQYF. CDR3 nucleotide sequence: TGTGCCAGCAGCTTAGCGCCTAGCCTTAGCACAGATACGCAGTATTTT. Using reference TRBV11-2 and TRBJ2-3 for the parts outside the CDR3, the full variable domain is EAGVAQSPRYKIIEKRQSVAFWCNPISGHATLYWYQQILGQGPKLLIQFQNNGVVDDSQLPKDRFSAERLKGVDSTLKIQPAKLEDSAVYLCASSLAPSLSTDTQYFGPGTRLTVL.

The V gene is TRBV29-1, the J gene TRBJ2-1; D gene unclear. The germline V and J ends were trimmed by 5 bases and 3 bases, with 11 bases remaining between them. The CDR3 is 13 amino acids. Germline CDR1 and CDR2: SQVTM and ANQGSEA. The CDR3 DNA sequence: TGCAGCGTTCCTGGGTTGCTCTACAATGAGCAGTTCTTC. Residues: CSVPGLLYNEQFF.

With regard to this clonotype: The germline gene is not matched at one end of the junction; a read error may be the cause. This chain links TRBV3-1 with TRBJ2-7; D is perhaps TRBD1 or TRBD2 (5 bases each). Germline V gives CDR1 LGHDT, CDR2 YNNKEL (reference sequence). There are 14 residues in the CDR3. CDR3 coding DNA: TGTGCCAGCAGCCAATGGGGGAGCTCCTGCGAGCAGTACTTC. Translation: CASSQWGSSCEQYF.

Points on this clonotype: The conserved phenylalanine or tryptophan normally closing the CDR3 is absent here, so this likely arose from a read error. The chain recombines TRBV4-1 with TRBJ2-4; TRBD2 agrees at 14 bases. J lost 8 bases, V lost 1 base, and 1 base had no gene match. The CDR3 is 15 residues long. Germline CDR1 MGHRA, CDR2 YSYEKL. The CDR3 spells CASSQVGLAGDIQYV. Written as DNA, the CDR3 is TGCGCCAGCAGCCAAGTGGGACTAGCGGGAGACATTCAGTACGTC.

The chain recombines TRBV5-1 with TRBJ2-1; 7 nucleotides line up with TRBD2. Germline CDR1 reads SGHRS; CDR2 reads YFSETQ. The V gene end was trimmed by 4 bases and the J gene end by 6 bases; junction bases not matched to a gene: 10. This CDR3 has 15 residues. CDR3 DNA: TGCGCCAGCAGCCCAACTAGCGACCCATTCAATGAGCAGTTCTTC. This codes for CASSPTSDPFNEQFF. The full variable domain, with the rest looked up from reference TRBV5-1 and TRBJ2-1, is KAGVTQTPRYLIKTRGQQVTLSCSPISGHRSVSWYQQTPGQGLQFLFEYFSETQRNKGNFPGRFSGRQFSNSRSEMNVSTLELGDSALYLCASSPTSDPFNEQFFGPGTRLTVL.

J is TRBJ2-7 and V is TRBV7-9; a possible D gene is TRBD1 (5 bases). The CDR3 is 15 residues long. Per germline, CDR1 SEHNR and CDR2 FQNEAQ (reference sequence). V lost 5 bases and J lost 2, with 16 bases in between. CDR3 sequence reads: CASSPIQVLAYEQYF. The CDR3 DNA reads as TGTGCCAGCAGCCCGATACAGGTCTTGGCCTACGAGCAGTACTTC.

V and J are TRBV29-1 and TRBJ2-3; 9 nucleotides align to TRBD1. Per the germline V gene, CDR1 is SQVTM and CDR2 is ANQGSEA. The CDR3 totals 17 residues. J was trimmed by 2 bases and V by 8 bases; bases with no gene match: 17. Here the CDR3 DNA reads TGCAGCCAGATACCCGCGGCGACAGGGGGAGACACAGATACGCAGTATTTT. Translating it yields CSQIPAATGGDTDTQYF.

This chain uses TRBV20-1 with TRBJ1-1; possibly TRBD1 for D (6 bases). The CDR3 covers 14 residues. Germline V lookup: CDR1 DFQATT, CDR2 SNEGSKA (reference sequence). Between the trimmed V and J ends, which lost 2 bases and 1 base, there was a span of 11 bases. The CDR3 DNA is TGCAGTGCTAGACTCCAGGACAGGAACACTGAAGCTTTCTTT. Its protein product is CSARLQDRNTEAFF.

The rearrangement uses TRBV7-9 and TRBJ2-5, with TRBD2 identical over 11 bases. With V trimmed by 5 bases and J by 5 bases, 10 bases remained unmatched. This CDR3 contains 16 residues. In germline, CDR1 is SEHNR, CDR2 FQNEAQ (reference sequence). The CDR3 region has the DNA TGTGCCAGCAGCGGATCGGGACTAGCGGAGGGGGAGACCCAGTACTTC. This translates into CASSGSGLAEGETQYF.

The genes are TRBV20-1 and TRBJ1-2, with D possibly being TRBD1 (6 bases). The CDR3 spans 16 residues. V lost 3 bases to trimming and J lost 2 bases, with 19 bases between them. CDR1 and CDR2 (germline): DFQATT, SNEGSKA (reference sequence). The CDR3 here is CSARAPRGRVNYGYTF. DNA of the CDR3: TGCAGTGCTAGGGCTCCCAGGGGAAGGGTAAACTATGGCTACACCTTC.

The CDR3 region has the DNA TGTGCCAGCAGCTTGGACGGGACTCGAGGCGAAAAACTGTTTTTT. Encoded protein: CASSLDGTRGEKLFF. The genes are TRBV7-2 and TRBJ1-4; D possibly corresponds to TRBD1 (5 bases). Germline assignment: CDR1 SGHTA and CDR2 FQGNSA. The CDR3 length is 15 residues. The V gene lost 3 bases and the J gene lost 8 bases, with 16 bases spanning the gap.

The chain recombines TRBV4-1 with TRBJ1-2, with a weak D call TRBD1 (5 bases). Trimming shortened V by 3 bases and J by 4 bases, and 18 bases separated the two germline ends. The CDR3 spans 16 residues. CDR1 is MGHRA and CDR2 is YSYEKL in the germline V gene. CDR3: CASSQKPWGKGYGYTF. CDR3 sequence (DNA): TGCGCCAGCAGCCAGAAACCTTGGGGGAAGGGCTATGGCTACACCTTC.

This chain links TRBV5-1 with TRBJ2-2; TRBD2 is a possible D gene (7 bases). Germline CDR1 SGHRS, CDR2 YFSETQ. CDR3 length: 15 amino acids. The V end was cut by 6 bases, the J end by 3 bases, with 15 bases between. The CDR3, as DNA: TGCGCCAGCACCCTGGGGGGGCGCGACACCGGGGAGCTGTTTTTT. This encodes CASTLGGRDTGELFF.

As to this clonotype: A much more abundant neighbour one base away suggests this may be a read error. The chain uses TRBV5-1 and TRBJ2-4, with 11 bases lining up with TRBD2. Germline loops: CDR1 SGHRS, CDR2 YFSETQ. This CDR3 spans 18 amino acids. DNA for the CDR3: TGCGCCAGCAGCTTATATCCCGGGACTAGCGGCTCCAAAACCATTCAGTACTTC. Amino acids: CASSLYPGTSGSKTIQYF.

The CDR3 is CSAREDNLAKNIQYF. CDR3 DNA sequence: TGCAGTGCTAGAGAGGATAACCTAGCCAAAAACATTCAGTACTTC. This chain uses TRBV20-1 with TRBJ2-4; no clear D. V dropped 0 bases and J dropped 0 bases, with 9 bases sitting between them. The CDR3 totals 15 residues. Germline CDR1 and CDR2: DFQATT and SNEGSKA (reference sequence).

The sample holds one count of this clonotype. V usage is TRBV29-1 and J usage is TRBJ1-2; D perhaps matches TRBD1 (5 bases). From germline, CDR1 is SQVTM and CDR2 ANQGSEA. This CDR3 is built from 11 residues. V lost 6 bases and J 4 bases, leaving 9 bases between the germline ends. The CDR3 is CSVGGTYGYTF. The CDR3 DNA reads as TGCAGCGTGGGGGGGACCTATGGCTACACCTTC.

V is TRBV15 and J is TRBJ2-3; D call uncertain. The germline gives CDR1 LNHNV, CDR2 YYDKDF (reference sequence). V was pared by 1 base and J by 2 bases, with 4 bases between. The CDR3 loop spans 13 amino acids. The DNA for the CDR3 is TGTGCCACCAGCAGAGGAGACACAGATACGCAGTATTTT. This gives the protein CATSRGDTDTQYF.

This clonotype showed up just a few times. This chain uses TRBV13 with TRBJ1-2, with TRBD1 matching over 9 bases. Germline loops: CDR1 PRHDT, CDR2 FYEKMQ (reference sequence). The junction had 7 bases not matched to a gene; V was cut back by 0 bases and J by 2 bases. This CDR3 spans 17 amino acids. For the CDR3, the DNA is TGTGCCAGCAGCTTAGGCCCTAGGACAGGGGCCAACTATGGCTACACCTTC. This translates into CASSLGPRTGANYGYTF. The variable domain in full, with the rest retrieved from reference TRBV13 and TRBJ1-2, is AAGVIQSPRHLIKEKRETATLKCYPIPRHDTVYWYQQGPGQDPQFLISFYEKMQSDKGSIPDRFSAQQFSDYHSELNMSSLELGDSALYFCASSLGPRTGANYGYTFGSGTRLTVV.

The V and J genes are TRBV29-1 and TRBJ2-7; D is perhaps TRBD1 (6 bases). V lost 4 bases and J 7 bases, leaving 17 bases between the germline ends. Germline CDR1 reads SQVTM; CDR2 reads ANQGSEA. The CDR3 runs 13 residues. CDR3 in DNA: TGCAGCGTTGTGGACGGGACATCCAATGAGCAGTACTTC. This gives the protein CSVVDGTSNEQYF.

For the CDR3, the DNA is TGTGCCACCTCGGACAGGGTTACAGATACGCAGTATTTT. Its translation: CATSDRVTDTQYF. This chain connects TRBV10-3 to TRBJ2-3; TRBD1 agrees at 8 bases. J gave up 3 bases and V 10 bases, and 6 bases lay outside the gene matches. Germline V CDR1 and CDR2: ENHRY, SYGVKD. The CDR3 runs 13 residues.

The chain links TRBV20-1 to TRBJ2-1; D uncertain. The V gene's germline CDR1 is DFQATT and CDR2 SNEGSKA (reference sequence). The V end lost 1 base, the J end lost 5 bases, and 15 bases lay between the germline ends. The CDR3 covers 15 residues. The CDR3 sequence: CSARAERDFDNEQFF. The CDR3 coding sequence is TGCAGTGCTAGAGCTGAGAGAGACTTCGACAATGAGCAGTTCTTC.

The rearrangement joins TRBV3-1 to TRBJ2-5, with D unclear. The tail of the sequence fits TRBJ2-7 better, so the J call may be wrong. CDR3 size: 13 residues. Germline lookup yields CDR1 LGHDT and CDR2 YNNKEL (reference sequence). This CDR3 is CASSQDAVPEQYF. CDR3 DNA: TGTGCCAGCAGCCAAGATGCGGTCCCCGAGCAGTACTTC.

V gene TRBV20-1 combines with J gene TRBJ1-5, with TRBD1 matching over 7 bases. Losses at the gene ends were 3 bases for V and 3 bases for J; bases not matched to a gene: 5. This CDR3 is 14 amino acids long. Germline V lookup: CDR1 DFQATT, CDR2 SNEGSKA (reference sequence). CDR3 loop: CSASEDRSNQPQHF. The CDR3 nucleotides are TGCAGTGCTAGTGAGGACAGGTCCAATCAGCCCCAGCATTTT.